This paragraph reports one T cell receptor beta chain. Its target is not known. The entry originates in a study of graft-versus-host responses after intestinal transplantation. Here immunoSEQ multiplex PCR was the method, and the copy in TCRdb shows in-frame clones only, minus some. The data hold around 130,000 clones, with more than 90% observed a single time. Study-wide findings and caveats: Detection of GvH clones occurred in recipient marrow, and some had their first appearance in ileum or blood. High graft-versus-host to host-versus-graft T cell clonal ratios marked allografts of patients with graft-donor macrochimerism. There was an association between peak levels of circulating GvH clones and early post-transplant HvG declines.

In germline, CDR1 is SGHNT, CDR2 YYREEE (reference sequence). The CDR3 covers 13 residues. The V end was cut by 4 bases, the J end by 7 bases, with 15 bases between. The origin of this receptor is a human donor who received an intestinal transplant. The material sequenced was unstimulated CD4+ T cells sorted from spleen or lymph node cells, taken before intestinal transplant. This rearrangement joins TRBV5-4 to TRBJ2-7, with a possible D match to TRBD1 (6 bases). CDR3 bases: TGTGCCAGCAGCACCACAGGGTTGGGAGAGCAGTACTTC. It codes for CASSTTGLGEQYF.